This T cell receptor beta chain was sequenced during a study of cytomegalovirus exposure and HLA in healthy donors. General study findings and limits: The study flagged roughly 150 TCR beta chains as cytomegalovirus-associated.

The method was immunoSEQ multiplex PCR; TCRdb's version includes in-frame clones alone and lacks a portion of them. The sample has over 55,000 clones; approximately 90% are singletons. Comments on this clone: Its antigen remains unidentified.

This receptor was obtained from a man between 18 and 29 years old in good health and CMV-seronegative. Sequencing was carried out using PBMCs.

The CDR3 sequence: CAWSDGRGEKLFF. The CDR3 bases are TGTGCCTGGAGTGACGGTCGCGGAGAAAAACTGTTTTTT. The V gene is TRBV30, the J gene TRBJ1-4; D not certain. Germline V gives CDR1 GTSNPN, CDR2 SVGIG (reference sequence). V lost 1 base and J 8 bases, leaving 11 bases between the germline ends. The CDR3 runs 13 residues.